This TCR beta chain was obtained from a study of blood T cells in healthy people across ages. With 4 bases removed from V and 3 bases from J, the gap between germline ends came to 10 bases. Per the germline V gene, CDR1 is SGHTA and CDR2 is FQGNSA. This CDR3 contains 14 residues. The table lists this clonotype with many counts. The antigen remains undetermined. Findings of the study overall: There were more naive CD4+ cells and higher diversity in long-lived donors than in aged donors.

PCR was performed a second time for about 7 to 11 cycles using a sample-barcoded 5' primer and a J-beta primer mix. Using its own MiXCR run on the 5' RACE reads, TCRdb lists one record per CDR3 protein. The profile shows hundreds of thousands of distinct CDR3 sequences, 32% of them singletons. This chain links TRBV7-2 with TRBJ1-5, with D unresolved. The TCR sequence derives from a woman older than 75 in good health. The sequenced sample was blood. The CDR3 is CASSSSMANQPQHF. The DNA for the CDR3 is TGTGCCAGCAGCTCTAGCATGGCCAATCAGCCCCAGCATTTT.